The next 22 T cell receptor beta chains were all read from a single sample in a study of cytomegalovirus exposure and HLA in healthy donors. The protocol was immunoSEQ multiplex PCR, while the TCRdb copy is restricted to in-frame clones and leaves out a portion. Among around 400,000 clones listed, 70% to 90% were seen once. Sequencing was performed on PBMCs. The source is a woman younger than 30 in good health and CMV-seronegative.

V gene TRBV28 combines with J gene TRBJ2-7, with TRBD2 matching 11 bases. J gave up 0 bases and V 6 bases, and 4 bases lay outside the gene matches. In germline, CDR1 is MDHEN, CDR2 SYDVKM. CDR3 length: 15 amino acids. The chain's CDR3 is CASRRLAGGSYEQYF. The CDR3, as DNA: TGTGCCAGCAGACGTCTAGCGGGAGGCTCCTACGAGCAGTACTTC.

This sequence joins TRBV29-1 and TRBJ2-2; tentatively, D is TRBD2 (6 bases). CDR1 and CDR2 (germline): SQVTM, ANQGSEA. This CDR3 has 12 amino acids. CDR3 region: CSTLEGAGELFF. In DNA form, the CDR3 reads TGCAGTACCTTGGAGGGCGCCGGGGAGCTGTTTTTT.

The chain couples TRBV19 to TRBJ2-2, with 15 bases matching TRBD2. This CDR3 region has 15 residues. Unmatched junction bases numbered 4, after V lost 9 bases and J lost 5 bases. Per germline, CDR1 LNHDA and CDR2 SQIVND (reference sequence). This CDR3 is CASGTSGRYTGELFF. DNA of the CDR3: TGTGCCAGCGGGACTAGCGGGAGGTATACCGGGGAGCTGTTTTTT.

The chain has TRBV6-4 and TRBJ2-1; 8 nucleotides match TRBD2. The CDR3 totals 18 residues. V was clipped by 0 bases and J by 6 bases; unmatched bases: 13. The germline V gene has CDR1 MRHNA and CDR2 SNTAGT. CDR3 in amino acids: CASSDSTRGTRPPNEQFF. Written as DNA, the CDR3 is TGTGCCAGCAGTGACTCGACGAGGGGGACTAGGCCTCCCAATGAGCAGTTCTTC.

V usage is TRBV25-1 and J usage is TRBJ2-7; D may be TRBD2 (6 bases). V was clipped by 3 bases and J by 1 base, with 13 bases between them. This CDR3 comprises 15 residues. Per germline, CDR1 MGHDK and CDR2 SYGVNS. Here the CDR3 reads CASSDEFGTSYEQYF. DNA for the CDR3: TGTGCCAGCAGTGACGAATTCGGGACTTCCTACGAGCAGTACTTC.

This chain joins TRBV28 and TRBJ2-1; the match to TRBD1 covers 7 bases. The CDR3 runs 14 residues. CDR1 and CDR2 from the germline V gene are MDHEN and SYDVKM. V was clipped by 10 bases and J by 7 bases; unmatched bases: 13. The DNA of the CDR3 is TGTGCCACTTCCCTAGGGGGCAATAAGAATGAGCAGTTCTTC. Translated: CATSLGGNKNEQFF.

The chain has TRBV4-1 and TRBJ1-2; D not certain. Looked up from germline, CDR1 is MGHRA and CDR2 is YSYEKL. With 0 bases removed from V and 2 bases from J, the gap between germline ends came to 10 bases. This CDR3 is built from 15 residues. This chain's CDR3 is CASSQENARNYGYTF. CDR3 coding DNA: TGCGCCAGCAGCCAAGAAAATGCCAGAAACTATGGCTACACCTTC.

The J gene is TRBJ1-3, the V gene TRBV18; tentative D call: TRBD1 (5 bases). The germline V gene has CDR1 KGHSH and CDR2 LQKENI. The CDR3 loop spans 14 amino acids. Trimming took 5 bases from V and 2 from J, leaving 10 bases between them. The CDR3 DNA reads as TGTGCCAGCTCATTCCGGGGGGCTGGAAACACCATATATTTT. As protein: CASSFRGAGNTIYF.

J is TRBJ1-1 and V is TRBV5-4; no clear D gene. The CDR3 consists of 15 residues. Germline loops: CDR1 SGHNT, CDR2 YYREEE (reference sequence). Trimming shortened V by 1 base and J by 6 bases, and 16 bases separated the two germline ends. CDR3 in amino acids: CASSLPHPDWSEAFF. The CDR3 DNA sequence: TGTGCCAGCAGCTTGCCCCATCCTGACTGGTCTGAAGCTTTCTTT.

J is TRBJ1-2 and V is TRBV6-5; 8 bases match TRBD1. The V and J ends lost 5 bases and 5 bases, in that order; junction bases with no gene match: 10. Germline CDR1 and CDR2: MNHEY and SVGAGI. The CDR3 extends over 15 amino acids. The CDR3 is CASSGRTGRGYGYTF. The CDR3 DNA sequence: TGTGCCAGCAGTGGTCGGACAGGGCGAGGGTATGGCTACACCTTC.

V is TRBV28 and J is TRBJ2-7, with 8 bases matching TRBD2. The length of the CDR3 is 13 residues. The junction had 8 bases not matched to a gene; V was cut back by 8 bases and J by 5 bases. The germline CDR1 and CDR2 sequences are MDHEN and SYDVKM. The CDR3 nucleotides read TGTGCCAGCTACCCCAGCGGGAGTCACGAGCAGTACTTC. Protein: CASYPSGSHEQYF.

V usage is TRBV5-5 and J usage is TRBJ1-1; D might be TRBD1 (5 bases). The CDR3 runs to 14 residues. Trimming removed 1 base at V and 2 bases at J, with 9 bases between. CDR1 is SGHKS and CDR2 is YYEKEE in the germline V gene (reference sequence). The DNA for the CDR3 is TGTGCCAGCAGCTTGTACCGGACAAACACTGAAGCTTTCTTT. It yields the protein CASSLYRTNTEAFF.

The rearrangement links TRBV27 to TRBJ1-2; no clear D gene. The CDR3 totals 13 residues. Between the trimmed V and J ends, which lost 5 bases and 4 bases, there was a span of 11 bases. Germline V gene lookup returns CDR1 MNHEY and CDR2 SMNVEV (reference sequence). CDR3 sequence (DNA): TGTGCCAGCAGTGGCAGGCCCGGCTATGGCTACACCTTC. The encoded protein is CASSGRPGYGYTF.

The chain is built from TRBV11-2 and TRBJ1-1; D is perhaps TRBD1 (6 bases). The V end lost 3 bases, the J end lost 1 base, and 18 bases lay between the germline ends. The germline CDR1 and CDR2 sequences are SGHAT and FQNNGV. The CDR3 loop spans 17 amino acids. The CDR3 nucleotides read TGTGCCAGCAGCTTCAACCGGGACAAGAGCCCGAACACTGAAGCTTTCTTT. This gives the protein CASSFNRDKSPNTEAFF.

This chain links TRBV4-1 with TRBJ1-1; D possibly corresponds to TRBD1 (6 bases). Germline V gene data show CDR1 as MGHRA and CDR2 as YSYEKL. There are 13 residues in the CDR3. V was shortened by 3 bases and J by 5 bases, with 10 bases between the two germline ends. The CDR3 spells CASSHTGRTEAFF. As DNA, the CDR3 is TGCGCCAGCAGCCATACAGGGCGGACTGAAGCTTTCTTT.

This chain connects TRBV2 to TRBJ2-3; D remains ambiguous. Germline CDR1 is SNHLY and CDR2 is FYNNEI. This CDR3 is built from 13 residues. The V end lost 4 bases, the J end lost 2 bases, and 7 bases lay between the germline ends. The CDR3 sequence: CASSAQFTDTQYF. The CDR3, as DNA: TGTGCCAGCAGTGCGCAGTTCACAGATACGCAGTATTTT.

V usage is TRBV27 and J usage is TRBJ2-2; D gene unclear. The CDR3 extends over 13 amino acids. CDR1 is MNHEY, CDR2 SMNVEV, per germline (reference sequence). CDR3 sequence reads: CYSGSANTGELFF. CDR3 coding DNA: TGTTATTCCGGGTCCGCGAACACCGGGGAGCTGTTTTTT.

This chain joins TRBV27 and TRBJ2-7; 9 nucleotides line up with TRBD2. The CDR3 is made up of 17 amino acids. V dropped 6 bases and J dropped 5; count of bases not matched to a gene: 17. The germline CDR1 and CDR2 sequences are MNHEY and SMNVEV (reference sequence). The CDR3 loop reads CASSILGAGGLENEQYF. Written as DNA, the CDR3 is TGTGCCAGCAGCATCTTGGGAGCGGGAGGATTGGAAAACGAGCAGTACTTC.

This chain's CDR3 is CASSQVETSGKYEQYF. CDR3 in DNA: TGTGCCAGCAGCCAAGTAGAGACTAGCGGGAAATACGAGCAGTACTTC. This sequence joins TRBV4-2 and TRBJ2-7; 11 nucleotides align to TRBD2. The trim removed 1 base at V and 4 bases at J, leaving 6 bases unmatched. The CDR3 runs to 16 residues. Germline V CDR1 and CDR2: LGHNA, YNFKEQ.

This sequence joins TRBV25-1 and TRBJ2-5; 7 nucleotides agree with TRBD2. The CDR3 contains 14 residues. Germline values: CDR1 MGHDK, CDR2 SYGVNS. With 5 bases clipped from V and 2 bases from J, the junction kept 5 bases outside the gene matches. CDR3 in DNA: TGTGCCAGCAGTCCAAGGGGACTACAAGAGACCCAGTACTTC. Its translation is CASSPRGLQETQYF.

The chain combines TRBV9 with TRBJ1-1, with a weak D call TRBD1 (6 bases). The germline V gene has CDR1 SGDLS and CDR2 YYNGEE. This CDR3 spans 13 amino acids. Trimming took off 5 bases at V and 1 base at J, with 9 bases between the two ends. The CDR3 spells CASSRGGNTEAFF. In DNA form, the CDR3 reads TGTGCCAGCAGTAGAGGGGGGAACACTGAAGCTTTCTTT. Variable domain in full (rest from reference TRBV9 and TRBJ1-1): DSGVTQTPKHLITATGQRVTLRCSPRSGDLSVYWYQQSLDQGLQFLIQYYNGEERAKGNILERFSAQQFPDLHSELNLSSLELGDSALYFCASSRGGNTEAFFGQGTRLTVV.

The chain uses TRBV28 and TRBJ2-3, with TRBD1 as a possible D gene (7 bases). This CDR3 is built from 14 residues. Deletions cut 5 bases from V and 7 bases from J, with 16 bases between. Germline V gene data show CDR1 as MDHEN and CDR2 as SYDVKM. CDR3 sequence: CASSTIPGGNTQYF. In DNA, the CDR3 is TGTGCCAGCAGTACGATCCCAGGGGGGAATACGCAGTATTTT.